This T cell receptor beta chain was captured by sequencing in a study of T cells in tuberculosis. Using immunoSEQ multiplex PCR, the repertoire was profiled, and TCRdb retains in-frame clones only, with some absent. In the table there are roughly 31,000 clones, around 86% of which are singletons. Time point denoted: new active TB diagnosis, blood taken before or within 7 days of starting treatment. Whole-study results and caveats: A GMM-specific repertoire classifier reached about 90% accuracy, AUROC about 0.87. Active tuberculosis TCR-alpha repertoires lay closer to GMM-specific TCRs than IGRA-negative controls, suggesting clonal expansion.

V was pared by 7 bases and J by 3 bases, with 1 base of the junction left unmatched. The CDR3 runs 11 residues. From germline, CDR1 is SQVTM and CDR2 ANQGSEA. In regard to this clone: Its antigen is as yet unknown.

The TCR originated in an adult with tuberculosis. The source was PBMCs, collected at tuberculosis diagnosis. The rearrangement joins TRBV29-1 to TRBJ2-7; 9 bases are shared with TRBD1. The CDR3 region is CSGQGVYEQYF. The CDR3 coding sequence is TGCAGCGGACAGGGGGTCTACGAGCAGTACTTC.